This T cell receptor beta chain was identified in a study of cytomegalovirus exposure and HLA in healthy donors. Turning to this clone: The target antigen is unknown.

This CDR3 spans 18 amino acids. Germline-derived CDR1 and CDR2 are LNHDA and SQIVND (reference sequence). Between the trimmed V and J ends, which lost 4 bases and 2 bases, there was a span of 23 bases. PCR was performed using 60 Vbeta and 13 Jbeta primers. Here immunoSEQ multiplex PCR was the method, and the copy in TCRdb shows in-frame clones only, minus some. The table has over 200,000 clones, about 80% seen once. General study findings and limits: Per a later analysis, roughly 17,000 TCR beta sequences showed association with HLA alleles at 0.05 false discovery rate. Within an earlier analysis, most TCR beta V segments proved productive either about 87% or about 30% of the time.

The chain combines TRBV19 with TRBJ1-1, with a tentative D call TRBD1 (6 bases). The sequenced sample consisted of PBMCs. The clonotype originates from a man aged 40-49 years in good health and CMV-seropositive. In nucleotides, the CDR3 is TGTGCCAGTAGTAGCTCCCTAGTTTGGAAGGGGGTTAACACTGAAGCTTTCTTT. Translating it yields CASSSSLVWKGVNTEAFF.